This T cell receptor (beta chain) was identified in a study of T cell responses to AZD1222 COVID-19 vaccine. Notes on the study in general: Spike-specific TCR depth and breadth grew after two AZD1222 doses. Donors skewed white British and female; clonal diversity was possibly underestimated.

The protocol was immunoSEQ multiplex PCR, while the TCRdb copy is restricted to in-frame clones and leaves out a portion. The profile shows more than 95,000 clones, approximately 85% of them singletons. With regard to this clone: What it recognizes is unknown.

CDR1 is MDHEN, CDR2 SYDVKM, per germline. This CDR3 has 15 residues. V lost 3 bases and J lost 11, with 22 bases in between. This sequence was found in an adult who received the AZD1222 COVID-19 vaccine. V gene TRBV28 combines with J gene TRBJ1-1; no clear D. Specimen: peripheral blood, collected 28 days after the second AZD1222 dose. The CDR3 protein is CASSFISRGTGEAFF. In DNA, the CDR3 is TGTGCCAGCAGTTTTATCAGTCGTGGAACCGGAGAGGCTTTCTTT.